These 28 T cell receptor beta chains came from one sample sequenced in a study of T cell repertoires in cytomegalovirus infection. TCRdb called the reads again in MiXCR, with one record for every CDR3 protein. Found here are some 180,000 distinct CDR3 sequences, about 20% of them singletons; the top ten hold around 3.1%. What was sequenced was PBMCs. The receptors were sampled from a human donor in good health (CMV status not recorded). Some clones in this sample may be carry-over from other donors' samples.

This rearrangement joins TRBV7-2 to TRBJ2-2; perhaps TRBD2 as D (6 bases). Trimming stripped 0 bases from V and 4 bases from J, with 12 bases between. There are 16 residues in the CDR3. CDR1 SGHTA and CDR2 FQGNSA come from the germline V gene. The CDR3 loop reads CASSLAGGKVTGELFF. As DNA, the CDR3 is TGTGCCAGCAGCTTAGCCGGCGGGAAGGTCACCGGGGAGCTGTTTTTT.

The J gene is TRBJ2-7, the V gene TRBV19; D is ambiguous. Trimming took off 6 bases at V and 5 bases at J, with 17 bases between the two ends. The CDR3 totals 14 residues. Germline V lookup: CDR1 LNHDA, CDR2 SQIVND (reference sequence). This chain's CDR3 is CASSLTWGPDEQYF. CDR3 coding DNA: TGTGCCAGTAGCCTCACCTGGGGTCCCGACGAGCAGTACTTC.

V is TRBV6-2 or TRBV6-3 and J is TRBJ2-5; 13 positions agree with TRBD2. CDR1 is MNHEY, CDR2 SVGEGT, per germline. V shed 2 bases, J shed 5 bases, and the junction held 11 bases outside the gene matches. This CDR3 has 18 amino acids. The CDR3 coding sequence is TGTGCCAGCAGTTACCTTCGCAGGGGACTAGCGGGACCGGAGACCCAGTACTTC. It is translated as CASSYLRRGLAGPETQYF.

This clonotype was found a few times. This chain uses TRBV15 with TRBJ2-1; no firm D call. Trimming stripped 3 bases from V and 0 bases from J, with 6 bases between. The CDR3 is 14 residues long. Germline CDR1 is LNHNV and CDR2 is YYDKDF (reference sequence). The CDR3 protein is CATSRGSSYNEQFF. In nucleotides, the CDR3 is TGTGCCACCAGCAGGGGTAGCTCCTACAATGAGCAGTTCTTC.

This clonotype was seen just once. This chain uses TRBV28 with TRBJ2-3; D may be TRBD2 (6 bases). Germline CDR1 reads MDHEN; CDR2 reads SYDVKM. Trimming stripped 7 bases from V and 4 bases from J, with 15 bases between. The CDR3 has 14 residues. As DNA, the CDR3 is TGTGCCAGCAAGTTGCGGGATGAACCAGATACGCAGTATTTT. Its translation is CASKLRDEPDTQYF.

The table lists this clonotype with many counts. The chain uses TRBV7-2 and TRBJ2-5; 8 nucleotides match TRBD1. Germline CDR1 reads SGHTA; CDR2 reads FQGNSA. The CDR3 loop spans 14 amino acids. Germline trimming cut 5 bases from V and 5 bases from J; bases unmatched to any gene: 7. The CDR3 coding sequence is TGTGCCAGCAGCGATACAGGGGGTTTCGAGACCCAGTACTTC. It encodes CASSDTGGFETQYF.

This clonotype was counted ten times or more. The CDR3 bases are TGCAGTGCTGGCAGAGTCCTCGAGCAGTACTTC. Translating gives CSAGRVLEQYF. The chain recombines TRBV20-1 with TRBJ2-7; D gene uncertain. Germline-derived CDR1 and CDR2 are DFQATT and SNEGSKA (reference sequence). The CDR3 is 11 residues long. V was cut by 5 bases and J by 6 bases, with 11 bases left in between.

This clonotype was seen a few times. This sequence joins TRBV29-1 and TRBJ2-3; possible D gene TRBD1, 5 bases. The CDR3 is 14 residues long. Trimming shortened V by 2 bases and J by 8 bases, and 17 bases separated the two germline ends. Germline CDR1 SQVTM, CDR2 ANQGSEA. The CDR3 DNA sequence: TGCAGCGTTGAACAAATAACAGCCCAGGGTACGCAGTATTTT. The encoded protein is CSVEQITAQGTQYF.

This clonotype was picked up many times. The rearrangement links TRBV12-3 or TRBV12-4 to TRBJ1-6, with a tentative D call TRBD1 (6 bases). The V gene lost 6 bases and the J gene lost 7 bases, with 13 bases spanning the gap. The CDR3 is 14 amino acids. The CDR3 DNA follows: TGTGCCAGCAGCTTACTTGACAGGAATTCACCCCTCCACTTT. It encodes CASSLLDRNSPLHF.

Here the CDR3 reads CAISVQFNAGELFF. The CDR3 bases are TGTGCCATCAGTGTCCAGTTTAACGCCGGGGAGCTGTTTTTT. V is TRBV10-3 and J is TRBJ2-2, with D hard to call. The CDR3 runs to 14 residues. V was shortened by 4 bases and J by 6 bases, with 12 bases between the two germline ends. Looked up from germline, CDR1 is ENHRY and CDR2 is SYGVKD.

The CDR3 is CASSGMGRTGDEKLFF. The CDR3 nucleotides read TGTGCCAGTAGCGGGATGGGGAGGACAGGGGATGAAAAACTGTTTTTT. The chain combines TRBV19 with TRBJ1-4; 9 positions agree with TRBD1. V lost 6 bases and J lost 6; bases outside the gene matches: 11. Germline CDR1 is LNHDA and CDR2 is SQIVND (reference sequence). The CDR3 loop spans 16 amino acids.

This clonotype was recorded at least ten times. J is TRBJ2-5 and V is TRBV7-8; D might be TRBD1 (5 bases). The germline CDR1 and CDR2 sequences are SGHVS and FQNEAQ. CDR3 length: 18 amino acids. Trimming left V 0 bases short and J 1 base short, with 18 bases between. The CDR3 reads CASSLASTARPLQETQYF. As DNA, the CDR3 is TGTGCCAGCAGCTTAGCGTCGACAGCGCGACCACTCCAAGAGACCCAGTACTTC.

This clonotype was found a few times. The chain joins TRBV20-1 to TRBJ2-1; TRBD2 might be the D (6 bases). Looked up from germline, CDR1 is DFQATT and CDR2 is SNEGSKA (reference sequence). The V gene lost 1 base and the J gene lost 14 bases, with 15 bases spanning the gap. The CDR3 has 12 residues. In DNA, the CDR3 is TGCAGTGCTAGAGCTGCCGGGAGCGTAGAGTTCTTC. The encoded protein is CSARAAGSVEFF.

This chain links TRBV7-2 with TRBJ1-1; D unclear. The CDR3 sequence is 13 residues long. The V end lost 2 bases, the J end lost 1 base, and 5 bases lay between the germline ends. Germline CDR1 is SGHTA and CDR2 is FQGNSA. For the CDR3, the DNA is TGTGCCAGCAGCTTACAGAAGAACACTGAAGCTTTCTTT. Residues: CASSLQKNTEAFF.

This clonotype showed up many times. The chain carries TRBV7-2 and TRBJ2-1, with D possibly TRBD1 on 5 matching bases. V shed 5 bases and J shed 4 bases, with 21 bases lying between them. The CDR3 loop spans 17 amino acids. Germline values: CDR1 SGHTA, CDR2 FQGNSA. CDR3 bases: TGTGCCAGCAGCCAAGACAGTGGCTCCGCTAGGTACAATGAGCAGTTCTTC. It yields the protein CASSQDSGSARYNEQFF.

This clonotype was seen more than once but under ten times. The chain is built from TRBV6-6 and TRBJ2-3; 7 bases map to TRBD2. The CDR3 contains 17 residues. J lost 0 bases, V lost 4 bases, and 10 bases had no gene match. CDR1 and CDR2 from the germline V gene are MNHNY and SVGAGI (reference sequence). The CDR3 DNA reads as TGTGCCAGCAGTTTCGCCGCCTGGGGGGGGAGCACAGATACGCAGTATTTT. This sequence encodes CASSFAAWGGSTDTQYF.

The chain has TRBV20-1 and TRBJ2-3; D uncertain. The ends were cut back, 3 bases at V and 2 bases at J, with 15 bases in the middle. The V gene's germline CDR1 is DFQATT and CDR2 SNEGSKA (reference sequence). CDR3 size: 15 residues. The CDR3 DNA sequence: TGCAGTGCTAGTAGCATTAGTGGGTACACAGATACGCAGTATTTT. It codes for CSASSISGYTDTQYF.

The chain recombines TRBV2 with TRBJ2-2; 8 nucleotides agree with TRBD1. CDR1 and CDR2 (germline): SNHLY, FYNNEI. CDR3 size: 15 residues. Germline trimming cut 6 bases from V and 0 bases from J; bases unmatched to any gene: 3. CDR3 residues: CASREGQANTGELFF. CDR3 coding DNA: TGTGCCAGCAGAGAGGGACAGGCGAACACCGGGGAGCTGTTTTTT.

This clonotype was counted a few times. This CDR3 reads CSARARWAYEQYF. The CDR3 DNA reads as TGCAGTGCTAGAGCCAGATGGGCCTACGAGCAGTACTTC. The gene calls are TRBV20-1 and TRBJ2-7; D remains ambiguous. The CDR3 has 13 residues. Trimming took 1 base from V and 2 from J, leaving 9 bases between them. Germline CDR1 reads DFQATT; CDR2 reads SNEGSKA (reference sequence).

This clonotype was observed a handful of times. This rearrangement joins TRBV7-8 to TRBJ2-1, with D tentatively TRBD2 (5 bases). There are 15 residues in the CDR3. Germline CDR1 is SGHVS and CDR2 is FQNEAQ. Between the trimmed V and J ends, which lost 1 base and 1 base, there was a span of 8 bases. The CDR3 region is CASSLELVSYNEQFF. The CDR3 nucleotides are TGTGCCAGCAGCTTAGAACTAGTGTCCTACAATGAGCAGTTCTTC.

The rearrangement uses TRBV14 and TRBJ2-7, with 9 bases that match TRBD1. The CDR3 has 15 residues. V was clipped by 4 bases and J by 4 bases; unmatched bases: 8. CDR1 is SGHDN and CDR2 is FVKESK in the germline V gene. The CDR3 loop is CASSRPGQGRYEQYF. CDR3 in DNA: TGTGCCAGCAGCCGACCGGGACAGGGAAGATACGAGCAGTACTTC.

This rearrangement joins TRBV6-6 to TRBJ2-7; 9 positions match TRBD1. Germline CDR1 reads MNHNY; CDR2 reads SVGAGI (reference sequence). CDR3 size: 14 residues. After removal of 5 bases from V and 7 bases from J, the junction contained 9 bases not matched to a gene. The CDR3: CASSPGQGRREQYF. In DNA, the CDR3 is TGTGCCAGCAGTCCCGGACAGGGGAGGAGGGAGCAGTACTTC.

The chain is built from TRBV6-2 or TRBV6-3 and TRBJ2-6; perhaps D is TRBD1 or TRBD2 (5 bases each). V was trimmed by 2 bases and J by 3 bases, leaving 5 bases between them. In germline, CDR1 is MNHEY, CDR2 SVGEGT. This CDR3 has 14 residues. CDR3 residues: CASSYGGGANVLTF. The CDR3 coding sequence is TGTGCCAGCAGTTACGGGGGTGGGGCCAACGTCCTGACTTTC.

This chain joins TRBV11-2 and TRBJ1-1; a weak D match, TRBD1 (5 bases). This CDR3 is 14 amino acids long. Trimming pared 0 bases from V and 4 bases from J, leaving 9 bases between. CDR1 is SGHAT, CDR2 FQNNGV, per germline. CDR3 sequence: CASSLDQGPTEAFF. CDR3 sequence (DNA): TGTGCCAGCAGCTTAGACCAGGGCCCCACTGAAGCTTTCTTT.

This sequence joins TRBV29-1 and TRBJ2-5; D is undetermined. The CDR3 is 13 amino acids. Germline-derived CDR1 and CDR2 are SQVTM and ANQGSEA. V lost 4 bases and J 3 bases, leaving 12 bases between the germline ends. The CDR3 spells CSVARNLEETQYF. CDR3 nucleotides: TGCAGCGTTGCAAGGAACTTAGAAGAGACCCAGTACTTC.

The CDR3 DNA reads TGCAGCGTTGAGGAGGGAGGACCCACCCGACAGCAGTTCTTC. Translated: CSVEEGGPTRQQFF. The chain joins TRBV29-1 to TRBJ2-1; possible D gene TRBD2, 6 bases. CDR1 and CDR2 from the germline V gene are SQVTM and ANQGSEA. V was clipped by 3 bases and J by 11 bases, with 20 bases between them. CDR3 length: 14 residues.

In its sample, this clonotype was seen a few times. This chain uses TRBV29-1 with TRBJ2-4, with 13 nucleotides matching TRBD2. This CDR3 spans 18 amino acids. Germline V gene lookup returns CDR1 SQVTM and CDR2 ANQGSEA. The junction had 14 bases not matched to a gene; V was cut back by 6 bases and J by 3 bases. The CDR3, as DNA: TGCAGCGTCGGGCCCCTCGGGACTAGCGGGACCATCAAAAACATTCAGTACTTC. The encoded protein is CSVGPLGTSGTIKNIQYF. Full variable domain (rest looked up from reference TRBV29-1 and TRBJ2-4): SAVISQKPSRDICQRGTSLTIQCQVDSQVTMMFWYRQQPGQSLTLIATANQGSEATYESGFVIDKFPISRPNLTFSTLTVSNMSPEDSSIYLCSVGPLGTSGTIKNIQYFGAGTRLSVL.

This chain links TRBV20-1 with TRBJ1-6; D is possibly TRBD1 (6 bases). The V end was cut by 5 bases, the J end by 10 bases, with 18 bases between. CDR3 length: 14 amino acids. Germline-derived CDR1 and CDR2 are DFQATT and SNEGSKA (reference sequence). CDR3 region: CSAGGRQGRSPLHF. Here the CDR3 DNA reads TGCAGTGCTGGGGGCCGGCAGGGCAGGTCACCCCTCCACTTT.